This T cell receptor beta chain was recovered during a study of cytomegalovirus exposure and HLA in healthy donors. As regards this clone: Its antigen remains unknown.

Study results and caveats: The study dropped some indistinguishable V segments, TRBV6-2 and TRBV6-3 among them. The study flagged approximately 180 TCR beta chains as cytomegalovirus-associated. Sequencing artifact likely explains a cluster of highly shared sequence variants.

PCR primers comprised 60 Vbeta and 13 Jbeta primers. Repertoires were generated with immunoSEQ multiplex PCR, while TCRdb's copy carries only in-frame clones and drops some. Of 70,000 to 95,000 clones in the sample, around 62% were seen once. V was cut by 0 bases and J by 1 base, with 5 bases left in between. The length of the CDR3 is 13 residues. The V gene's germline CDR1 is SGHNT and CDR2 YYREEE (reference sequence). The clonotype comes from a woman aged 25 to 39 in good health and CMV-seropositive. Material: PBMCs. This chain links TRBV5-4 with TRBJ2-7; D is uncertain. The CDR3 DNA reads TGTGCCAGCAGCTTGGCCAGTTCCTACGAGCAGTACTTC. Encoded protein: CASSLASSYEQYF. Full variable domain (missing parts from reference TRBV5-4 and TRBJ2-7): ETGVTQSPTHLIKTRGQQVTLRCSSQSGHNTVSWYQQALGQGPQFIFQYYREEENGRGNFPPRFSGLQFPNYSSELNVNALELDDSALYLCASSLASSYEQYFGPGTRLTVT.